The 4 T cell receptor beta chains below were found in one sample sequenced in a study of T cell responses to AZD1222 COVID-19 vaccine. Some clones are missing from TCRdb's copy, which holds only in-frame ones; the method was immunoSEQ multiplex PCR. The table shows 150,000 or so clones, with 85% to 95% occurring only once. Specimen: peripheral blood, collected on day 0 of AZD1222 vaccination. These receptors were collected from an adult in good health.

The chain uses TRBV6-1 and TRBJ2-7; D perhaps matches TRBD1 (6 bases). CDR1 and CDR2 from the germline V gene are MNHNS and SASEGT. The CDR3 has 13 amino acids. V dropped 1 base and J dropped 6 bases, with 10 bases sitting between them. The CDR3 reads CASSEGGQVEQYF. The CDR3 nucleotides are TGTGCCAGCAGTGAAGGGGGGCAGGTCGAGCAGTACTTC.

The rearrangement links TRBV5-5 to TRBJ1-2, with 7 nucleotides matching TRBD1. The CDR3 contains 17 residues. From germline, CDR1 is SGHKS and CDR2 YYEKEE (reference sequence). Trimming cost V 6 bases and J 4 bases; bases outside gene matches: 18. CDR3 nucleotide sequence: TGTGCCAGCACCCCCCTGAGGGACAGCCGCTCGGTCTATGGCTACACCTTC. Its protein is CASTPLRDSRSVYGYTF.

The rearrangement uses TRBV3-1 (or the pseudogene TRBV3-2) and TRBJ1-2; no clear D. The CDR3 runs 15 residues. Germline V gene sequence: CDR1 LGHDT, CDR2 YNNKEL (reference sequence). Trimming took 0 bases from V and 2 from J, leaving 10 bases between them. The CDR3 loop reads CASSQDGLLNYGYTF. The CDR3, as DNA: TGTGCCAGCAGCCAAGATGGACTATTAAACTATGGCTACACCTTC.

The chain carries TRBV6-5 and TRBJ1-2; a weak D match, TRBD1 (5 bases). The V gene lost 2 bases and the J gene lost 4 bases, with 11 bases spanning the gap. Germline V gene sequence: CDR1 MNHEY, CDR2 SVGAGI. CDR3 length equals 14 residues. In nucleotides, the CDR3 is TGTGCCAGCAGTTACGGGACTCCCGGCTATGGCTACACCTTC. Its translation: CASSYGTPGYGYTF.